This record concerns one T cell receptor (beta chain) sequence. This sample was included in a study of naive and memory T cell subsets. CD45RA-CD27- cells were effector memory; CD45RA+CD27- cells were EMRA. The ends were cut back, 1 base at V and 3 bases at J, with 14 bases in the middle. Germline values: CDR1 SGHDT, CDR2 YYEEEE. This CDR3 spans 16 amino acids. Both TRBC1 and TRBC2 were covered by a beta constant-region primer of two equimolar oligonucleotides. Four rounds of PCR amplified the ligated cDNA using nested alpha and beta constant-region primers plus SP2. TCRdb passed the UMI-ligation and nested PCR reads through MiXCR, listing each CDR3 protein once. The sample lists some 8,000 distinct CDR3 sequences, around 28% seen once, with about 61% in the top ten.

The material sequenced was CD8+ TEMRA cells from blood. The subset here: effector memory re-expressing CD45RA, CD45RA+ CD27-. The TCR sequence derives from a human donor in good health. The rearrangement links TRBV5-6 to TRBJ1-5; a possible D gene is TRBD1 (5 bases). This CDR3 is CASSLYDSGPNQPQHF. CDR3 DNA: TGTGCCAGCAGCTTGTACGATTCGGGGCCCAATCAGCCCCAGCATTTT.